A selection of T cell receptor beta chains follows, all from one sample in a study of human T cells and chemical hapten exposure. TCRdb itself ran the RACE reads through MiXCR, one entry per CDR3 protein. The sample records approximately 60,000 distinct CDR3 sequences, over 7.5% being singletons. Sequencing was performed on whole blood, taken in connection with sensitization to the hapten diphenylcyclopropenone (DPC). These receptors all stem from a woman aged 35 to 49 with alopecia areata. Some clones in this sample may be carry-over from other donors' samples. CDR3s include the opening cysteine and the closing phenylalanine or tryptophan. The order of the fields is clone size, V gene, D gene, J gene, CDR3 protein, CDR3 DNA. A D gene is named only where the DNA matches it firmly. Not every row has a clone size; where given, it reads once, few, many or a size class.

>few|TRBV7-3|-|TRBJ2-5
CASSPNLGAGGTQYF
TGTGCCAGCAGCCCCAACCTGGGGGCCGGAGGGACCCAGTACTTC
>-|TRBV20-1|-|TRBJ1-1
CSAREGGGTEAFF
TGCAGTGCTAGAGAAGGGGGTGGCACTGAAGCTTTCTTT
>few|TRBV4-1|-|TRBJ1-2
CASSQEPAANYGYTF
TGCGCCAGCAGCCAAGAGCCGGCTGCTAACTATGGCTACACCTTC
>few|TRBV4-1|-|TRBJ2-7
CASSQGPALFYEQYF
TGCGCCAGCAGCCAAGGTCCAGCCCTTTTCTACGAGCAGTACTTC
>many|TRBV12-3/TRBV12-4|TRBD1|TRBJ2-6
CASSLPGQGSSGANVLTF
TGTGCCAGCAGTCTACCCGGACAGGGATCCTCTGGGGCCAACGTCCTGACTTTC
>many|TRBV20-1|-|TRBJ2-3
CSASQSSDTQYF
TGCAGTGCTAGCCAGAGTTCAGATACGCAGTATTTT
>-|TRBV7-2|TRBD2|TRBJ2-5
CASSLGGTSTLDTETQYF
TGTGCCAGCAGCTTAGGGGGGACTAGCACTCTCGATACGGAGACCCAGTACTTC
>-|TRBV20-1|-|TRBJ1-6
CSARQTLNSPLHF
TGCAGTGCTAGACAGACGCTAAATTCACCCCTCCACTTT
>many|TRBV4-1|-|TRBJ1-2
CASSQDSVTDDYGYTF
TGCGCCAGCAGCCAAGATTCGGTGACAGATGATTATGGCTACACCTTC
>many|TRBV4-1|TRBD1|TRBJ1-5
CASSQDLGTGNQPQHF
TGCGCCAGCAGCCAAGATCTAGGGACAGGGAATCAGCCCCAGCATTTT
>few|TRBV9|-|TRBJ2-2
CASSVGRESPNTGELFF
TGTGCCAGCAGCGTAGGGCGGGAATCCCCGAACACCGGGGAGCTGTTTTTT
>many|TRBV7-9|-|TRBJ1-1
CASSSGALNTEAFF
TGTGCCAGCAGCTCGGGTGCTTTGAACACTGAAGCTTTCTTT
>few|TRBV29-1|TRBD1|TRBJ2-2
CSGGQGTNTGELFF
TGCAGCGGGGGACAGGGGACAAACACCGGGGAGCTGTTTTTT
>many|TRBV7-2|-|TRBJ2-7
CASSGNDYEQYF
TGTGCCAGCAGCGGCAACGACTACGAGCAGTACTTC
>medium-sized|TRBV29-1|TRBD1|TRBJ2-2
CSVGQGPDTGELFF
TGCAGCGTAGGACAGGGGCCAGACACCGGGGAGCTGTTTTTT
>many|TRBV6-1|-|TRBJ2-7
CASSEGYEQYF
TGTGCCAGCAGTGAGGGGTACGAGCAGTACTTC
>-|TRBV11-1|-|TRBJ2-1
CASSLVGPGSHEQFF
TGTGCCAGCAGCTTAGTGGGGCCGGGGAGCCATGAGCAGTTCTTC
>few|TRBV27|-|TRBJ1-1
CASSSGRTVQEAFF
TGTGCCAGCAGTTCCGGACGGACAGTGCAAGAAGCTTTCTTT
>many|TRBV6-2/TRBV6-3|TRBD1|TRBJ1-1
CASSLQGEYTEAFF
TGTGCCAGCAGCCTCCAGGGGGAGTACACTGAAGCTTTCTTT
>-|TRBV2|TRBD2|TRBJ2-7
CASSDSLAGGYEQYF
TGTGCCAGCAGTGATTCTCTAGCGGGGGGATACGAGCAGTACTTC
>few|TRBV11-3|TRBD1|TRBJ2-7
CASSLGDRPSYEQYF
TGTGCCAGCAGCTTAGGGGACAGGCCCTCCTACGAGCAGTACTTC
>many|TRBV4-2|TRBD1|TRBJ2-7
CASSQVGQAPTEQYF
TGTGCCAGCAGCCAGGTTGGACAGGCACCCACAGAGCAGTACTTC
>many|TRBV29-1|-|TRBJ2-2
CSVAVGGELFF
TGCAGCGTTGCTGTAGGCGGGGAGCTGTTTTTT
>many|TRBV4-1|TRBD1|TRBJ1-1
CASSQGDGRTGMNTEAFF
TGCGCCAGCAGCCAAGGCGACGGGCGGACAGGGATGAACACTGAAGCTTTCTTT
>-|TRBV6-2/TRBV6-3|TRBD2|TRBJ2-7
CASRRPAGGYEQYF
TGTGCCAGCCGTCGGCCAGCGGGGGGATACGAGCAGTACTTC
>many|TRBV9|-|TRBJ2-7
CASSPNSPHEQYF
TGTGCCAGCAGCCCTAATTCCCCACACGAGCAGTACTTC
>many|TRBV4-1|-|TRBJ1-5
CASSQVLSQVSNQPQHF
TGCGCCAGCAGCCAAGTTCTTAGCCAGGTTAGCAATCAGCCCCAGCATTTT
>-|TRBV20-1|-|TRBJ1-6
CSARFSAPLHF
TGCAGTGCTAGGTTTAGCGCACCCCTCCACTTT
>-|TRBV9|-|TRBJ1-6
CASSVTGGVKNSPLHF
TGTGCCAGCAGCGTAACTGGCGGGGTGAAGAATTCACCCCTCCACTTT
>many|TRBV20-1|TRBD1|TRBJ2-5
CSANRGEETQYF
TGCAGTGCAAACAGGGGGGAAGAGACCCAGTACTTC
>few|TRBV13|TRBD2|TRBJ2-7
CASSPGLAGGNEQYF
TGTGCCAGCAGCCCAGGACTAGCGGGGGGGAACGAGCAGTACTTC
>many|TRBV12-3/TRBV12-4|-|TRBJ1-2
CASSPSRAGFWGYTF
TGTGCCAGCAGTCCCTCAAGGGCAGGGTTTTGGGGCTACACCTTC
>few|TRBV12-3/TRBV12-4|TRBD2|TRBJ2-2
CASSSPRGGYTGELFF
TGTGCCAGCAGTTCACCACGGGGGGGCTACACCGGGGAGCTGTTTTTT
>many|TRBV7-3|TRBD1|TRBJ2-5
CASSSGQGRETQYF
TGTGCCAGCAGCTCGGGACAGGGGCGAGAGACCCAGTACTTC
>-|TRBV7-9|-|TRBJ2-5
CASSPGEKTQYF
TGTGCCAGCAGCCCTGGGGAAAAGACCCAGTACTTC
>many|TRBV12-3/TRBV12-4|-|TRBJ1-1
CASSLQGTGTEAFF
TGTGCCAGCAGTTTACAGGGTACGGGCACTGAAGCTTTCTTT
>-|TRBV5-6|-|TRBJ1-2
CASSIPALYDIDPDGYTF
TGTGCCAGCAGCATACCTGCCCTTTATGACATCGATCCAGATGGCTACACCTTC
>-|TRBV28|TRBD2|TRBJ2-1
CASRSGGEFNEQFF
TGTGCCAGCAGAAGCGGGGGGGAATTCAATGAGCAGTTCTTC
>many|TRBV5-1|-|TRBJ2-7
CASSLGTASSYEQYF
TGCGCCAGCAGCTTGGGGACAGCCTCGTCCTACGAGCAGTACTTC
>many|TRBV27|-|TRBJ1-5
CASSLEWKPQHF
TGTGCCAGCAGTTTAGAGTGGAAGCCCCAGCATTTT
>many|TRBV20-1|TRBD2|TRBJ2-5
CSAPIAGAGTQYF
TGCAGTGCGCCCATAGCGGGGGCGGGGACCCAGTACTTC
>few|TRBV7-3|-|TRBJ2-3
CASSLTGGQDTQYF
TGTGCCAGCAGCTTAACGGGGGGCCAAGATACGCAGTATTTT
>few|TRBV10-3|TRBD1|TRBJ2-5
CAIQGVQETQYF
TGTGCCATCCAGGGGGTCCAAGAGACCCAGTACTTC
>many|TRBV6-5|-|TRBJ2-7
CASSYGGGEQYF
TGTGCCAGCAGTTACGGGGGAGGCGAGCAGTACTTC
>-|TRBV7-8|TRBD2|TRBJ2-5
CASGPSGQETQYF
TGTGCCAGCGGGCCTAGCGGACAAGAGACCCAGTACTTC
>-|TRBV5-6|-|TRBJ2-1
CASSARREQFF
TGTGCCAGCAGCGCAAGACGAGAGCAGTTCTTC
>many|TRBV18|TRBD1|TRBJ1-2
CASSGQGYGYTF
TGTGCCAGCTCAGGACAGGGCTATGGCTACACCTTC
>few|TRBV6-5|-|TRBJ1-3
CASSFEGGSGNTIYF
TGTGCCAGCAGCTTCGAAGGGGGTTCTGGAAACACCATATATTTT
>many|TRBV5-1|TRBD1|TRBJ1-2
CASSRAGTGDGYTF
TGCGCCAGCAGCCGAGCGGGGACAGGGGATGGCTACACCTTC
>many|TRBV5-1|TRBD2|TRBJ2-3
CASSPASGGADTQYF
TGCGCCAGCAGCCCGGCTAGCGGGGGGGCAGATACGCAGTATTTT
>many|TRBV7-9|TRBD1|TRBJ2-4
CASSRDRGPDIQYF
TGTGCCAGCAGCCGGGACAGGGGACCGGACATTCAGTACTTC
>-|TRBV18|TRBD1|TRBJ2-1
CASSPGQGNDEQFF
TGTGCCAGCTCACCGGGACAGGGTAACGATGAGCAGTTCTTC
>few|TRBV7-9|-|TRBJ2-2
CASSLSPPTGELFF
TGTGCCAGCAGCTTATCTCCCCCGACCGGGGAGCTGTTTTTT